This TCR beta chain was obtained from a study of cytomegalovirus exposure and HLA in healthy donors. Clones were sequenced by immunoSEQ multiplex PCR, and TCRdb holds only the in-frame ones, with some missing. The data contain roughly 60,000 clones, approximately 95% of them singletons. The V end lost 4 bases, the J end lost 0 bases, and 6 bases lay between the germline ends. Germline V CDR1 and CDR2: MRHNA, SNTAGT. CDR3 length: 13 residues. Details on this clone: As yet, its antigen is unknown.

Separate from the roughly 700-subject first cohort, the roughly 120-subject validation cohort was the one that the donors belonged to. Study-wide findings and caveats: The study listed some 160 cytomegalovirus-associated TCR beta chains.

The V gene is TRBV6-4, the J gene TRBJ1-1; D remains ambiguous. The specimen sequenced was PBMCs. This receptor was identified in a woman younger than 30 in good health and CMV-seropositive. The CDR3 is CASSAYMNTEAFF. Here the CDR3 DNA reads TGTGCCAGCAGTGCTTACATGAACACTGAAGCTTTCTTT.